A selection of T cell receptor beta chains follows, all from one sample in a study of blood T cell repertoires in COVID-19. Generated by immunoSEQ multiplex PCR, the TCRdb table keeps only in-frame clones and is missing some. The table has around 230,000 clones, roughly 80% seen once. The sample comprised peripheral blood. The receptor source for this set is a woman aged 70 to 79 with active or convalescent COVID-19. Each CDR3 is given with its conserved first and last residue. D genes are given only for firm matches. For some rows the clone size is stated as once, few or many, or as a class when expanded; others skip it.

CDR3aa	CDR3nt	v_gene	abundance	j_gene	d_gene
CASRLSGGLTGELFF	TGTGCCAGCAGACTTAGCGGAGGCCTGACCGGGGAGCTGTTTTTT	TRBV3-1/TRBV3-2	-	TRBJ2-2	-
CASSKDRGDYGYTF	TGTGCCAGCAGTAAGGACAGGGGAGACTATGGCTACACCTTC	TRBV2	-	TRBJ1-2	TRBD1
CASSEGTETEKLFF	TGTGCCAGCAGTGAAGGGACAGAGACCGAAAAACTGTTTTTT	TRBV6-1	-	TRBJ1-4	-
CAISPGTSGSTDTQYF	TGTGCCATCAGCCCCGGGACTAGCGGGAGCACAGATACGCAGTATTTT	TRBV10-3	-	TRBJ2-3	TRBD2
CASSDRTGGNTIYF	TGTGCCAGCAGTGACCGGACAGGGGGAAACACCATATATTTT	TRBV2	-	TRBJ1-3	TRBD1
CASSQIRTTGELFF	TGCGCCAGCAGCCAAATCAGGACTACCGGGGAGCTGTTTTTT	TRBV4-3	-	TRBJ2-2	-
CASSQAAGELFF	TGTGCCAGCAGCCAAGCGGCCGGGGAGCTGTTTTTT	TRBV3-1/TRBV3-2	-	TRBJ2-2	-
CASSSYGLAGGTDTQYF	TGTGCCAGCAGCTCCTACGGACTAGCGGGGGGCACAGATACGCAGTATTTT	TRBV7-9	once	TRBJ2-3	TRBD2
CASSWTGDSNQPQHF	TGTGCCAGCAGTTGGACAGGTGATAGCAATCAGCCCCAGCATTTT	TRBV27	-	TRBJ1-5	TRBD1
CASSHLTGSQETQYF	TGTGCCAGCAGCCACCTTACAGGGTCCCAAGAGACCCAGTACTTC	TRBV14	-	TRBJ2-5	-
CASSLNRQETQYF	TGCGCCAGCAGCTTAAACCGGCAAGAGACCCAGTACTTC	TRBV5-1	few	TRBJ2-5	-
CATTWRWNTGELFF	TGTGCCACCACTTGGCGGTGGAACACCGGGGAGCTGTTTTTT	TRBV6-5	-	TRBJ2-2	-
CASSPGTGSPYEQYF	TGTGCCAGTAGCCCCGGGACAGGGAGCCCCTACGAGCAGTACTTC	TRBV19	-	TRBJ2-7	TRBD1
CASSYYRMNTEAFF	TGTGCCAGCAGCTACTACAGGATGAACACTGAAGCTTTCTTT	TRBV2	few	TRBJ1-1	-
CASSLAGQIYGYTF	TGTGCCAGCAGCTTGGCTGGACAGATCTATGGCTACACCTTC	TRBV5-6	-	TRBJ1-2	-
CASSSRTGDYGYTF	TGTGCCAGCAGCTCCCGGACAGGGGACTATGGCTACACCTTC	TRBV3-1/TRBV3-2	-	TRBJ1-2	TRBD1
CASSPAATTNYEQYF	TGTGCCAGCAGCCCCGCGGCGACTACAAACTACGAGCAGTACTTC	TRBV5-5	-	TRBJ2-7	-
CASSKTGGQEEKLFF	TGTGCCAGCTCAAAGACCGGGGGACAGGAAGAAAAACTGTTTTTT	TRBV4-2	-	TRBJ1-4	TRBD1
CASSPRMAGELYYEQYF	TGTGCCAGCAGCCCTCGAATGGCGGGGGAACTATACTACGAGCAGTACTTC	TRBV9	-	TRBJ2-7	TRBD2
CASSATGTEVFADTQYF	TGTGCCAGCAGCGCGACCGGGACTGAGGTATTTGCGGATACGCAGTATTTT	TRBV5-8	-	TRBJ2-3	-
CASSLAVGEKLFF	TGCGCCAGCAGCTTGGCCGTCGGGGAAAAACTGTTTTTT	TRBV5-1	-	TRBJ1-4	-
CASSFRGRRGVIF	TGTGCCAGCAGTTTCCGCGGGCGACGGGGTGTAATCTTT	TRBV28	-	TRBJ1-1	-
CASSPGGDTQYF	TGTGCCAGCAGCCCAGGGGGAGATACGCAGTATTTT	TRBV5-6	-	TRBJ2-3	TRBD1
CASSSEEDRDTEAFF	TGTGCCAGCAGTTCAGAGGAGGACAGGGACACTGAAGCTTTCTTT	TRBV6-5	-	TRBJ1-1	TRBD1
CASRMGDRGNYGYTF	TGTGCCAGCAGAATGGGGGACAGGGGGAACTATGGCTACACCTTC	TRBV5-6	-	TRBJ1-2	TRBD1
CASSLQTASNEQFF	TGCGCCAGCAGCCTCCAGACAGCCAGTAATGAGCAGTTCTTC	TRBV5-1	-	TRBJ2-1	-
CASSYGRAADSPLHF	TGTGCCAGCAGTTACGGCAGGGCCGCGGATTCACCCCTCCACTTT	TRBV6-5	-	TRBJ1-6	-
CAISEGGQYMNTEAFF	TGTGCCATCAGTGAGGGGGGACAGTACATGAACACTGAAGCTTTCTTT	TRBV10-3	-	TRBJ1-1	TRBD1